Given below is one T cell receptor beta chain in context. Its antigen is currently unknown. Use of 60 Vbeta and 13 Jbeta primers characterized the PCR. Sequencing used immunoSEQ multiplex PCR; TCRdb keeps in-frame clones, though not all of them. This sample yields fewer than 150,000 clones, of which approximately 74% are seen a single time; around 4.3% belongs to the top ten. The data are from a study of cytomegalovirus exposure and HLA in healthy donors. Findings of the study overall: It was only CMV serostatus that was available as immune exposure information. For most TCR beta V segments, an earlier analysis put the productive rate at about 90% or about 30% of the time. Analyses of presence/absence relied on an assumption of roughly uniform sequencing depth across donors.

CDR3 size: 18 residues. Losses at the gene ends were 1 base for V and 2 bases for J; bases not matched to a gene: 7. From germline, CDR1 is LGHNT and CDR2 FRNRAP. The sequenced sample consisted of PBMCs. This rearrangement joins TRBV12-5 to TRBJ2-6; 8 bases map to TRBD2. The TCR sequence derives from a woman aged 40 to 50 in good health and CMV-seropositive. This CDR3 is CASGLGTSWEAGANVLTF. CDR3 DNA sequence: TGTGCTAGTGGTTTGGGGACTAGCTGGGAGGCTGGGGCCAACGTCCTGACTTTC.